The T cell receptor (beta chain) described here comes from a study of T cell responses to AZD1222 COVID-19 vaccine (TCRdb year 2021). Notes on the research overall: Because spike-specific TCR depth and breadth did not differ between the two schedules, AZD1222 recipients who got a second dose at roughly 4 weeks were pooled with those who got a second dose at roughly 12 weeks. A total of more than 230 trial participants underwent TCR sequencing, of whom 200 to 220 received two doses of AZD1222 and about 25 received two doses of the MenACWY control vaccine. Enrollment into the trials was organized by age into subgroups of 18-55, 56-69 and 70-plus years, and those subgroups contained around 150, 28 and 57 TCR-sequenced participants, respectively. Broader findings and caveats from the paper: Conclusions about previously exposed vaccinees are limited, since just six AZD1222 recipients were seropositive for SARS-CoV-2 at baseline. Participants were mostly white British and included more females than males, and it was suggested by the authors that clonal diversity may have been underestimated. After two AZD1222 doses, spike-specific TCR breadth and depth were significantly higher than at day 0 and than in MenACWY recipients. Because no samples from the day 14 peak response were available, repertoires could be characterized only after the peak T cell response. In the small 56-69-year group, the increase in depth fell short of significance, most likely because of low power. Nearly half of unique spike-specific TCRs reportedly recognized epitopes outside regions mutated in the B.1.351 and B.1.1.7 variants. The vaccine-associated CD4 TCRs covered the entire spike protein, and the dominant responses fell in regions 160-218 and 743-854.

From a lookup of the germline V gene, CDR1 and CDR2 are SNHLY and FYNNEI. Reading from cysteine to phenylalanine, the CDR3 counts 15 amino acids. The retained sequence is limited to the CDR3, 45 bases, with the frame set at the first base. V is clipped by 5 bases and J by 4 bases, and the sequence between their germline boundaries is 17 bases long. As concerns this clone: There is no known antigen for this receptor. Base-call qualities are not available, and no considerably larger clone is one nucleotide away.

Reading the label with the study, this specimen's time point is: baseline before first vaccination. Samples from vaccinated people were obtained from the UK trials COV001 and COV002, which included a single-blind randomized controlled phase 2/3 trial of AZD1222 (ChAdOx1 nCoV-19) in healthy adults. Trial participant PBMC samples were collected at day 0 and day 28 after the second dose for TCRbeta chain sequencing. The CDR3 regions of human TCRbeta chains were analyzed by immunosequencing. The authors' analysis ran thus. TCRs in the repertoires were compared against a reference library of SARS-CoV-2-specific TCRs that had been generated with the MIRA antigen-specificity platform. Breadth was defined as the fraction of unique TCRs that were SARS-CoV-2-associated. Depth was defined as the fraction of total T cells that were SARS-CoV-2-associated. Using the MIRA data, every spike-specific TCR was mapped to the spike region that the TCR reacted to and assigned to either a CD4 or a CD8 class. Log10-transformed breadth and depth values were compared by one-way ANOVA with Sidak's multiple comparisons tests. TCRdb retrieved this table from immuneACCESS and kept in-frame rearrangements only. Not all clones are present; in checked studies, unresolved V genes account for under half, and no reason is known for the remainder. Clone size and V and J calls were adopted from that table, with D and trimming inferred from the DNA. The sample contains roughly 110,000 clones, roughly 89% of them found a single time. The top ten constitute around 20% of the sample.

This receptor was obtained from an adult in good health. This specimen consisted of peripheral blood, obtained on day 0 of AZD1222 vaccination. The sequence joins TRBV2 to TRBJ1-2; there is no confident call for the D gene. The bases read TGTGCCAGCAGTTCGGATCCCAAGTGGGGCTATGGCTACACCTTC. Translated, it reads CASSSDPKWGYGYTF.